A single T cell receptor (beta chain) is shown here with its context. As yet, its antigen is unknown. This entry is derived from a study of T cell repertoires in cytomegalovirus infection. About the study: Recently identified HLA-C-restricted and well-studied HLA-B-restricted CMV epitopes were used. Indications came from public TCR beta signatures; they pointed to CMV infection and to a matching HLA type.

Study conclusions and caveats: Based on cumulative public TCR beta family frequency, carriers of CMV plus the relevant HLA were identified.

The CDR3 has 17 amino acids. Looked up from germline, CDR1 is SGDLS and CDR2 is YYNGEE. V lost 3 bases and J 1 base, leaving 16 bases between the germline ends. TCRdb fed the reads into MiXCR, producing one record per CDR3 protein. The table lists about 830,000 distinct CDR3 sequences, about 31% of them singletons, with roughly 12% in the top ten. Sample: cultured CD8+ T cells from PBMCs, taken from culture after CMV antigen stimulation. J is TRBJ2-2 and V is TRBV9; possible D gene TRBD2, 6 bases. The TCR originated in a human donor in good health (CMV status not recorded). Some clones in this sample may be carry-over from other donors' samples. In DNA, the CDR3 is TGTGCCAGCAGCGCGCCCGGGACTCCTCAGAACACCGGGGAGCTGTTTTTT. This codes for CASSAPGTPQNTGELFF.